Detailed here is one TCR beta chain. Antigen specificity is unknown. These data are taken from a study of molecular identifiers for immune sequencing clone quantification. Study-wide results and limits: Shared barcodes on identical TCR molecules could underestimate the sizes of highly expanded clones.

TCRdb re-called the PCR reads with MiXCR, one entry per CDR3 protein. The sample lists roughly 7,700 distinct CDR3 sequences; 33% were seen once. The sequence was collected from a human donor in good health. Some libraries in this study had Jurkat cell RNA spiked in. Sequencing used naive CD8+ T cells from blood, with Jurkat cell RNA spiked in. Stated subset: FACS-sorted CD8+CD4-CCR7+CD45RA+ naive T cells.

Here the CDR3 reads CASRSLGYEQYF. The CDR3 nucleotides are TGTGCCAGCAGGTCCCTTGGATACGAGCAGTACTTC. V gene TRBV2 combines with J gene TRBJ2-7; D is unclear. Trimming removed 6 bases from V and 4 bases from J, with 10 bases in between. The length of the CDR3 is 12 residues. The V gene's germline CDR1 is SNHLY and CDR2 FYNNEI.